These T cell receptor beta chains were read from a single sample in a study of metastatic and nonmetastatic thyroid tumors. TCRdb reprocessed the PCR reads via MiXCR. The table shows some 10,000 clones, with around 10% occurring only once. Input material: blood. Receptors originate from a female donor with papillary thyroid cancer or a benign thyroid nodule (not recorded which). Some clones in this sample may be carry-over from other donors' samples. CDR3s include the opening cysteine and the closing phenylalanine or tryptophan. D genes are given only for firm matches. Some rows mark clone size as missing; the rest say once, few, many or name a class of expanded clone.

D | size | J | V | DNA | CDR3
- | medium-sized | TRBJ2-2 | TRBV27 | TGTGCCAGCAGGGAGCAGCCCGGGGAGCTGTTTTTT | CASREQPGELFF
- | medium-sized | TRBJ1-2 | TRBV19 | TGTGCCAGTTCCCCCGGGTGGAACTATGGCTACACCTTC | CASSPGWNYGYTF
- | few | TRBJ2-7 | TRBV6-1 | TGTGCCAGCAGTAAGGACAACTACGAGCAGTACTTC | CASSKDNYEQYF
TRBD1 | medium-sized | TRBJ1-1 | TRBV2 | TGTGCCAGCACCCGCCTGGGACAGGGTACTGAAGCTTTCTTT | CASTRLGQGTEAFF
TRBD2 | many | TRBJ2-1 | TRBV5-1 | TGCGCCAGCAGCTTGCAAGCGGGGAGCTCCTACAATGAGCAGTTCTTC | CASSLQAGSSYNEQFF
- | medium-sized | TRBJ2-7 | TRBV27 | TGTGCCAGCAGGTTACACCCCACCGCAGGGCACCACGAGCAGTACTTC | CASRLHPTAGHHEQYF
- | medium-sized | TRBJ1-5 | TRBV19 | TGTGCCAGTAGTATCGAAGGTGGAACTGGACAGCCCCAGCATTTT | CASSIEGGTGQPQHF
- | - | TRBJ1-1 | TRBV6-5 | TGTGCCAGCAGTTGGAGGGGGGGCACTGAAGCTTTCTTT | CASSWRGGTEAFF
- | many | TRBJ1-2 | TRBV10-3 | TGTGCCATCACCCAAGTCGGGGGGAACTATGGCTACACCTTC | CAITQVGGNYGYTF
- | many | TRBJ2-1 | TRBV5-1 | TGCGCCAGCTCGCGGGACTCCTACAATGAGCAGTTCTTC | CASSRDSYNEQFF
- | medium-sized | TRBJ2-3 | TRBV12-3/TRBV12-4 | TGTGCCAGCAGTTTAGCCAGGGGCACAGATACGCAGTATTTT | CASSLARGTDTQYF
TRBD1 | medium-sized | TRBJ1-2 | TRBV18 | TGTGCCAGCTCACCACTGACAGGGGGCTATGGCTACACCTTC | CASSPLTGGYGYTF
TRBD1 | many | TRBJ1-3 | TRBV19 | TGTGCCAGTCTTAAAGGGACAGGAGCCGGAAACACCATATATTTT | CASLKGTGAGNTIYF
- | medium-sized | TRBJ1-1 | TRBV28 | TGTGCCAGCAGTTTAATGGGGGCGGTGGGCACTGAAGCTTTCTTT | CASSLMGAVGTEAFF
TRBD2 | many | TRBJ2-1 | TRBV5-1 | TGCGCCAGCAGCAGGTCCCTAGCGGGAGGAAGCTCCTACAATGAGCAGTTCTTC | CASSRSLAGGSSYNEQFF
- | many | TRBJ2-2 | TRBV10-3 | TGTGCCACCTGGGGGACGGCTGGCGACACCGGGGAGCTGTTTTTT | CATWGTAGDTGELFF
- | medium-sized | TRBJ1-3 | TRBV12-3/TRBV12-4 | TGTGCCAGCAGTTTTTGGACGCGCGGAAACACCATATATTTT | CASSFWTRGNTIYF
- | medium-sized | TRBJ2-7 | TRBV6-1 | TGTGCCAGCAGACGCAGGGACGGAGCCTACGAGCAGTACTTC | CASRRRDGAYEQYF
- | medium-sized | TRBJ2-7 | TRBV6-1 | TGTGCCAGCAGTGAAGTCGGGGGTTTTTCCTACGAGCAGTACTTC | CASSEVGGFSYEQYF
- | many | TRBJ1-4 | TRBV20-1 | TGCAGTGCTAGAGTGTGGCAGTCTGAAAAACTGTTTTTT | CSARVWQSEKLFF
TRBD2 | few | TRBJ2-1 | TRBV10-2 | TGCGCCAGCAGTGAGACTAGCGGCGACAATGAGCAGTTCTTC | CASSETSGDNEQFF
- | - | TRBJ1-4 | TRBV7-3 | TGTGCCAGCAGCTTCGGACCGTTGGAAAAACTGTTTTTT | CASSFGPLEKLFF